Below are 19 T cell receptor beta chains sequenced from a single sample in a study of T cells in localized non-small cell lung cancer. Measured with immunoSEQ multiplex PCR; TCRdb has only the in-frame clones, and not every one. This table holds around 3,000 clones, roughly 25% found once. Sequenced here: lung tumor tissue, sampled before any cancer treatment. The receptors were sampled from a man between 35 and 75 years old with stage III lung adenocarcinoma.

The V gene is TRBV28, the J gene TRBJ2-5; D tentatively reads TRBD1 or TRBD2 (5 bases each). With 2 bases removed from V and 2 bases from J, the gap between germline ends came to 21 bases. The CDR3 is 18 residues long. Germline CDR1 reads MDHEN; CDR2 reads SYDVKM. This chain's CDR3 is CASSLINGLRGRQETQYF. In DNA, the CDR3 is TGTGCCAGCAGTTTAATTAATGGTCTTCGGGGACGGCAAGAGACCCAGTACTTC.

V gene TRBV19 combines with J gene TRBJ1-2; maybe TRBD1 (5 bases). V was clipped by 3 bases and J by 1 base, with 6 bases between them. This CDR3 comprises 13 residues. CDR1 LNHDA and CDR2 SQIVND come from the germline V gene (reference sequence). CDR3 sequence: CASSIDSNYGYTF. The CDR3 region has the DNA TGTGCCAGTAGTATCGACAGTAACTATGGCTACACCTTC.

Only a few counts were recorded for this clone. The J gene is TRBJ2-1, the V gene TRBV18; 10 bases map to TRBD1. Germline trimming cut 6 bases from V and 8 bases from J; bases unmatched to any gene: 10. Germline V gene sequence: CDR1 KGHSH, CDR2 LQKENI. This CDR3 region has 15 residues. CDR3 bases: TGTGCCAGCTCCCAGACAGGGGGCAAAATGGATGAGCAGTTCTTC. As protein: CASSQTGGKMDEQFF.

By share of the sample, this clone is medium-sized. The CDR3 sequence is CASSRGRNANYGYTF. DNA for the CDR3: TGTGCCAGCAGCCGGGGTCGTAACGCTAACTATGGCTACACCTTC. The chain has TRBV11-3 and TRBJ1-2; no firm D call. This CDR3 has 15 residues. Germline V gene sequence: CDR1 SGHNT, CDR2 YENEEA. V was trimmed by 5 bases and J by 0 bases, leaving 13 bases between them.

Sample share makes this clone medium-sized. The chain links TRBV11-3 to TRBJ1-1, with D possibly TRBD1 on 5 matching bases. V shed 1 base and J shed 3 bases, with 12 bases lying between them. The CDR3 has 15 amino acids. Germline V CDR1 and CDR2: SGHNT, YENEEA. This chain's CDR3 is CASSLGSVGDTEAFF. The CDR3, as DNA: TGTGCCAGCAGCTTAGGGAGTGTAGGGGACACTGAAGCTTTCTTT.

This clone has just one count. This chain links TRBV30 with TRBJ1-6, with 8 bases matching TRBD1. J was trimmed by 7 bases and V by 2 bases; bases with no gene match: 4. Germline assignment: CDR1 GTSNPN and CDR2 SVGIG (reference sequence). The CDR3 is 14 amino acids. The CDR3 DNA follows: TGTGCCTGGAGTCGGGGACAGGACAATTCACCCCTCCACTTT. It specifies CAWSRGQDNSPLHF. Together with reference TRBV30 and TRBJ1-6, the CDR3 gives the full variable domain: SQTIHQWPATLVQPVGSPLSLECTVEGTSNPNLYWYRQAAGRGLQLLFYSVGIGQISSEVPQNLSASRPQDRQFILSSKKLLLSDSGFYLCAWSRGQDNSPLHFGNGTRLTVT.

The V call is TRBV28, the J call TRBJ1-5, with D maybe TRBD1 (6 bases). Germline CDR1 and CDR2: MDHEN and SYDVKM. This CDR3 has 15 residues. Trimming pared 6 bases from V and 0 bases from J, leaving 12 bases between. CDR3 residues: CASRRTDYSNQPQHF. CDR3 bases: TGTGCCAGCAGGCGGACAGACTATAGCAATCAGCCCCAGCATTTT. Full variable domain (missing parts from reference TRBV28 and TRBJ1-5): DVKVTQSSRYLVKRTGEKVFLECVQDMDHENMFWYRQDPGLGLRLIYFSYDVKMKEKGDIPEGYSVSREKKERFSLILESASTNQTSMYLCASRRTDYSNQPQHFGDGTRLSIL.

This clone has more than one count but fewer than ten. This chain uses TRBV2 with TRBJ2-3; unclear D gene. This CDR3 comprises 14 residues. The V and J ends lost 8 bases and 1 base respectively, with 13 bases between them. Germline loops: CDR1 SNHLY, CDR2 FYNNEI. This chain's CDR3 is CASGKGYRTDTQYF. Here the CDR3 DNA reads TGTGCCAGCGGGAAGGGCTACCGCACAGATACGCAGTATTTT.

The CDR3 is CASSLGGGTEAFF. In DNA form, the CDR3 reads TGTGCCAGCAGCCTAGGGGGAGGGACTGAAGCTTTCTTT. The genes are TRBV6-8 and TRBJ1-1; the D gene is possibly TRBD1 (6 bases). The CDR3 sequence is 13 residues long. Germline CDR1 reads MNHGY; CDR2 reads SAAAGT. V lost 6 bases to trimming and J lost 5 bases, with 13 bases between them.

The V gene is TRBV30, the J gene TRBJ1-6; D possibly corresponds to TRBD1 (5 bases). Trimming removed 5 bases at V and 10 bases at J, with 24 bases between. The CDR3 runs to 16 residues. Germline-derived CDR1 and CDR2 are GTSNPN and SVGIG (reference sequence). The CDR3: CAWAIGGALARSPLHF. Written as DNA, the CDR3 is TGTGCCTGGGCAATCGGCGGGGCTCTAGCGCGATCACCCCTCCACTTT.

The chain has TRBV29-1 and TRBJ2-7; 7 nucleotides agree with TRBD1. The CDR3 has 12 residues. CDR1 is SQVTM and CDR2 is ANQGSEA in the germline V gene. The CDR3 sequence: CSAQGVSYEQYF. The DNA of the CDR3 is TGCAGTGCCCAGGGGGTCTCCTACGAGCAGTACTTC.

The count of this clone is one. The chain links TRBV14 to TRBJ2-2; possibly TRBD2 for D (5 bases). The germline V gene has CDR1 SGHDN and CDR2 FVKESK. This CDR3 spans 14 amino acids. V was trimmed by 3 bases and J by 9 bases, leaving 14 bases between them. CDR3 bases: TGTGCCAGCAGCCATCATACGGGAATGCGGGAGCTGTTTTTT. Its protein is CASSHHTGMRELFF.

This rearrangement joins TRBV19 to TRBJ2-7; 10 bases agree with TRBD2. CDR3 length: 13 amino acids. CDR1 and CDR2 (germline): LNHDA, SQIVND (reference sequence). Trimming removed 6 bases from V and 7 bases from J; junction bases left unmatched: 6. The CDR3 sequence: CASRASGSVEQYF. CDR3 DNA sequence: TGTGCCAGTAGGGCTAGCGGGAGCGTGGAGCAGTACTTC.

In its sample, this clone is large. This chain connects TRBV11-3 to TRBJ2-5, with 9 bases lining up with TRBD2. Germline V lookup: CDR1 SGHNT, CDR2 YENEEA. With 4 bases clipped from V and 5 bases from J, the junction kept 11 bases outside the gene matches. This CDR3 is built from 16 residues. CDR3 sequence reads: CASSSDWVAGDETQYF. CDR3 bases: TGTGCCAGCAGCTCGGATTGGGTAGCGGGGGATGAGACCCAGTACTTC.

This clone qualifies as medium-sized. This sequence joins TRBV4-1 and TRBJ2-1, with 8 bases matching TRBD2. In germline, CDR1 is MGHRA, CDR2 YSYEKL. V trimming: 0 bases; J trimming: 2 bases; junction bases outside the gene matches: 6. The CDR3 is 17 residues long. CDR3 sequence: CASSQDHLAGTYNEQFF. Written as DNA, the CDR3 is TGCGCCAGCAGCCAAGACCATTTAGCGGGGACCTACAATGAGCAGTTCTTC.

This clone was found a few times. The chain uses TRBV4-1 and TRBJ2-7; 8 bases fit TRBD2. The CDR3 runs 14 residues. With V trimmed by 2 bases and J by 6 bases, 6 bases remained unmatched. Per germline, CDR1 MGHRA and CDR2 YSYEKL. CDR3 DNA sequence: TGCGCCAGCAGCCAAACCAATAGCGGGGTCGAGCAGTACTTC. It yields the protein CASSQTNSGVEQYF.

The chain is built from TRBV6-8 and TRBJ2-2; a possible D gene is TRBD2 (7 bases). V lost 6 bases and J 0 bases, leaving 11 bases between the germline ends. The CDR3 is made up of 15 amino acids. Germline CDR1 reads MNHGY; CDR2 reads SAAAGT. The DNA for the CDR3 is TGTGCCAGCAGCCGCGGGGGCGCGAACACCGGGGAGCTGTTTTTT. Translated: CASSRGGANTGELFF.

As DNA, the CDR3 is TGTGCCAGTAGGTATCCGGGAACGAATCAGCCCCAGCATTTT. Translating gives CASRYPGTNQPQHF. The genes are TRBV19 and TRBJ1-5; no clear D gene. V lost 6 bases and J 4 bases, leaving 13 bases between the germline ends. The germline gives CDR1 LNHDA, CDR2 SQIVND (reference sequence). The length of the CDR3 is 14 residues.

This clone was seen only a few times. The chain joins TRBV9 to TRBJ1-5, with D perhaps TRBD1 (5 bases). V dropped 4 bases and J dropped 7 bases, with 12 bases sitting between them. The germline gives CDR1 SGDLS, CDR2 YYNGEE. The CDR3 sequence is 13 residues long. CDR3 loop: CASSRLGTQPQHF. For the CDR3, the DNA is TGTGCCAGCAGCCGCCTAGGGACGCAGCCCCAGCATTTT.